This T cell receptor beta chain was found in a study of regulatory T cells in long-lasting Graves disease. This clonotype showed up many times. The antigen is not known. The germline gives CDR1 ENHRY, CDR2 SYGVKD. The V gene lost 6 bases and the J gene lost 6 bases, with 11 bases spanning the gap. This CDR3 spans 13 amino acids. Sequencing libraries for TCR beta were prepared with iRepertoire HTBI primers and Arm-PCR of CDR3 regions. Each CDR3 protein is one row after TCRdb ran MiXCR on the multiplex PCR reads. The table shows about 660,000 distinct CDR3 sequences, with about 30% occurring only once. Study-wide points: Newly diagnosed Graves' patients exceeded persistent ones in TCR diversity. Persistent disease samples used TRBV28, TRBJ1-2 and TRBJ2-5 preferentially.

As to time point: persistent/refractory GD, antithyroid drugs over 5 years with positive TRAb. TCR sequences were obtained from RNA taken from PBMCs. Sample: peripheral blood mononuclear cells (PBMCs), taken when the disease was refractory, from a patient treated with antithyroid drugs. The TCR originated in a female donor with Graves disease. The chain is built from TRBV10-3 and TRBJ1-4, with D perhaps TRBD1 (5 bases). The CDR3 is CAISRQLDEKLFF. The CDR3 DNA reads TGTGCCATCAGCAGACAGCTGGATGAAAAACTGTTTTTT.